Following are 22 T cell receptor beta chains from one sample sequenced in a study of tumor and adjacent non-tumor tissue in lung cancer. Three rounds of nested PCR, following a modified ARM-PCR protocol, produced the TCRbeta library. TCRdb reprocessed the multiplex PCR reads via MiXCR and lists one record per CDR3 protein. The profile shows over 85,000 distinct CDR3 sequences, 84% of them singletons. RNA was extracted from bulk tissue without any cell sorting. What was sequenced was lung tumor tissue. The receptors were sampled from a man in his 70s with non-small cell lung cancer.

Only a few counts were recorded for this clonotype. This may come from a read error, since a much larger clone is one base off. V and J are TRBV6-5 and TRBJ1-2, with TRBD1 as a possible D gene (5 bases). The CDR3 covers 14 residues. Germline V gene data show CDR1 as MNHEY and CDR2 as SVGAGI. The CDR3 protein is CASTFSRGDYGSTF. The DNA for the CDR3 is TGTGCCAGCACTTTTTCAAGGGGCGACTATGGCTCCACCTTC.

A remark on this clonotype: As the CDR3 is not closed by the conserved phenylalanine or tryptophan, this likely results from a read error. The DNA is omitted, as the CDR3 cannot be located on it reliably, and the CDR3 follows TCRdb's listing. The J gene is TRBJ2-3, the V gene TRBV6-2 or TRBV6-3; TRBD1, the D gene given by the table, was not confirmed from the DNA. The germline V gene has CDR1 MNHEY and CDR2 SVGEGT. The CDR3 is 10 residues long, ends included. The CDR3 is CASGADTHYL.

Concerning this clonotype: The germline gene is not matched at one end of the junction; a read error may be the cause. V gene TRBV6-2 or TRBV6-3 combines with J gene TRBJ1-1, with 7 bases matching TRBD1. The CDR3 is made up of 14 amino acids. Germline values: CDR1 MNHEY, CDR2 SVGEGT. The CDR3 reads CASSDLQGGTETFF. In DNA form, the CDR3 reads TGTGCCAGCAGTGACCTCCAGGGGGGGACTGAAACTTTCTTT.

The chain uses TRBV21-1 and TRBJ2-3; TRBD2, the table's D call, lacks a check against the DNA. TRBV21-1 is given as a pseudogene. The CDR3 is made up of 19 amino acids. CDR3 loop: CASSKESGAGEDNTDTQYF. The CDR3 DNA reads TGTGCCAGCAGCAAAGAAAGTGGGGCCGGGGAGGACAACACAGATACGCAGTATTTT.

The chain's CDR3 is CASSQHYAGYEQYF. The CDR3, as DNA: TGTGCCAGCAGTCAGCATTATGCAGGCTACGAGCAGTACTTC. This rearrangement joins TRBV4-2 to TRBJ2-7; D gene ambiguous. Trimming removed 6 bases from V and 3 bases from J, with 15 bases in between. Germline V CDR1 and CDR2: LGHNA, YNFKEQ. CDR3 size: 14 residues.

Details on this clonotype: The missing conserved phenylalanine or tryptophan at the end of this CDR3 makes a read error likely. This chain links TRBV12-5 with TRBJ2-7; 8 nucleotides line up with TRBD1. The CDR3 has 15 amino acids. CDR1 and CDR2 (germline): LGHNT, FRNRAP. This CDR3 is CTSGLDPGGSYEQYS. Written as DNA, the CDR3 is TGTACTAGTGGTTTGGACCCAGGGGGCTCTTACGAGCAGTACTCC.

This clonotype was seen more than once but under ten times. The chain carries TRBV5-1 and TRBJ1-1; D gene unclear. This CDR3 has 14 residues. The germline CDR1 and CDR2 sequences are SGHRS and YFSETQ. Between the trimmed V and J ends, which lost 3 bases and 1 base, there was a span of 10 bases. The CDR3 nucleotides read TGCGCCAGCAGCTCCGACGGTGGGAACACTGAAGCTTTCTTT. Translation gives CASSSDGGNTEAFF.

A word on this clonotype: Likely a read error: the CDR3 ends without its conserved phenylalanine or tryptophan. The DNA is left out, because the CDR3 cannot be placed on it with certainty; the CDR3 is given as TCRdb lists it. The rearrangement links TRBV29-1 to TRBJ2-1; the table's TRBD2 call for D was not verified on the DNA. Per germline, CDR1 SQVTM and CDR2 ANQGSEA. The CDR3 is 14 residues long, ends included. The CDR3 protein is CSAVGRGTNNEQFS.

Comments on this clonotype: An end of the junction differs from the germline gene, which may be a read error. The CDR3 loop is CASWEDIQETQCF. CDR3 nucleotide sequence: TGTGCCAGCTGGGAGGACATCCAAGAGACCCAGTGCTTC. The chain recombines TRBV6-5 with TRBJ2-5; TRBD2 might be the D (6 bases). The CDR3 contains 13 residues. Germline loops: CDR1 MNHEY, CDR2 SVGAGI.

Remarks on this clonotype: A much larger clone lies one base from this, so it may be a read error. The chain has TRBV24-1 and TRBJ2-1; 12 nucleotides agree with TRBD2. J gave up 7 bases and V 1 base, and 4 bases lay outside the gene matches. Germline loops: CDR1 KGHDR, CDR2 SFDVKD. The CDR3 spans 16 residues. CDR3 DNA sequence: TGTGCCACCAGTGATTTAGTACTAGCGGGAGGAAATGAGCAGTTCTTC. It is translated as CATSDLVLAGGNEQFF.

Ten or more counts support this clonotype. The CDR3 reads CASSRIGGSSTDTQYF. The CDR3 DNA sequence: TGTGCCAGCAGTCGAATAGGGGGATCTAGCACAGATACGCAGTATTTT. This chain connects TRBV28 to TRBJ2-3, with D perhaps matching TRBD1 (6 bases). The germline V gene encodes CDR1 MDHEN and CDR2 SYDVKM. The V end lost 5 bases, the J end lost 0 bases, and 15 bases lay between the germline ends. The CDR3 extends over 16 amino acids.

This clonotype was seen once. A junction boundary mismatches the germline segment, possibly from a read error. This chain joins TRBV6-1 and TRBJ2-3; 14 bases line up with TRBD2. The CDR3 is 16 amino acids. Germline V CDR1 and CDR2: MNHNS, SASEGT. CDR3 coding DNA: TGTGCCAGCAGTGGCCGACTAGCGGGGGGGCCGGATATGCAGTATTTT. Its translation: CASSGRLAGGPDMQYF.

Points on this clonotype: Since the CDR3 does not end with the conserved phenylalanine or tryptophan, this likely comes from a read error. This rearrangement joins TRBV5-4 to TRBJ2-5, with a possible D match to TRBD2 (5 bases). The CDR3 extends over 14 amino acids. The V gene's germline CDR1 is SGHNT and CDR2 YYREEE (reference sequence). The germline V and J ends were trimmed by 8 bases and 2 bases, with 16 bases remaining between them. The CDR3, as DNA: TGTGCCAGTAGCGCCGCAGGACCGCAAGAGACCCAGTACCTC. Its protein product is CASSAAGPQETQYL.

Note on this clonotype: Germline is not matched at one junction end, which may reflect a read error. The chain carries TRBV14 and TRBJ2-5; D ambiguous. Germline V gene sequence: CDR1 SGHDN, CDR2 FVKESK. This CDR3 region has 11 residues. The CDR3 is CTSNQVGTQYF. As DNA, the CDR3 is TGTACCAGCAACCAAGTGGGGACCCAGTACTTC.

Concerning this clonotype itself: The junction departs from germline at one end; a sequencing error may be responsible. The chain joins TRBV7-8 to TRBJ2-1; D is uncertain. The CDR3 extends over 13 amino acids. Looked up from germline, CDR1 is SGHVS and CDR2 is FQNEAQ. This CDR3 reads CASSLVLWGELFF. CDR3 DNA: TGTGCCAGCAGCTTAGTGCTGTGGGGTGAGCTGTTCTTC.

The gene calls are TRBV11-3 and TRBJ2-3; 8 nucleotides line up with TRBD2. The CDR3 length is 17 residues. V lost 6 bases to trimming and J lost 7 bases; unmatched junction nucleotides: 18. Germline V CDR1 and CDR2: SGHNT, YENEEA. In DNA form, the CDR3 reads TGTGCCAGCAGACAAGGAGTAGCGGGGTCGGTATCATATACGCAGTATTTT. It is translated as CASRQGVAGSVSYTQYF.

Points on this clonotype: Germline and junction disagree at one end, which may indicate a read error. The chain couples TRBV4-1 to TRBJ1-1; D gene ambiguous. CDR1 is MGHRA and CDR2 is YSYEKL in the germline V gene. CDR3 length: 16 residues. The CDR3 loop is CANSPGFGRTNIEAFF. CDR3 coding DNA: TGCGCCAACAGCCCGGGATTCGGACGGACGAACATTGAAGCTTTCTTT.

This clonotype was detected many times. J is TRBJ2-7 and V is TRBV12-3 or TRBV12-4, with TRBD2 as a possible D gene (7 bases). This CDR3 comprises 14 residues. Trimming cost V 3 bases and J 4 bases, with 13 bases left between them. CDR3 bases: TGTGCCAGCAGTTTCGGGGGGCCTCTATACGAGCAGTACTTC. Protein product: CASSFGGPLYEQYF.

Comment on this clonotype: The germline gene is not matched at one end of the junction; a read error may be the cause. The chain joins TRBV6-1 to TRBJ2-1, with 7 bases identical to TRBD1. The CDR3 contains 15 residues. Germline assignment: CDR1 MNHNS and CDR2 SASEGT. CDR3 region: CASSDPGQLNKEQLF. The CDR3 bases are TGTGCCAGCAGTGACCCGGGACAGCTAAACAAAGAGCAGCTCTTC.

This clonotype was counted once. J is TRBJ2-7 and V is TRBV9; 8 nucleotides agree with TRBD2. Germline V lookup: CDR1 SGDLS, CDR2 YYNGEE. The CDR3 length is 15 residues. V lost 4 bases and J lost 2; bases outside the gene matches: 8. The CDR3 sequence is CASSMELAETYEQYF. DNA for the CDR3: TGTGCCAGCAGCATGGAACTAGCGGAAACCTACGAGCAGTACTTC. Full variable domain (rest looked up from reference TRBV9 and TRBJ2-7): DSGVTQTPKHLITATGQRVTLRCSPRSGDLSVYWYQQSLDQGLQFLIQYYNGEERAKGNILERFSAQQFPDLHSELNLSSLELGDSALYFCASSMELAETYEQYFGPGTRLTVT.

With respect to this clonotype: Its ends do not fully match the called genes, so a read error is possible. The chain links TRBV4-2 to TRBJ2-1; D remains ambiguous. Germline loops: CDR1 LGHNA, CDR2 YNFKEQ. The CDR3 runs 16 residues. CDR3 coding DNA: TGTGCCAGCAGCCAAGATCCCGGGCTATCGGTTGGAGAGCTGTTCTTC. Protein sequence: CASSQDPGLSVGELFF.

As for this clonotype: It may be a read error: a sequence one base away is much more abundant. The genes are TRBV25-1 and TRBJ2-5; D is uncertain. The CDR3 totals 14 residues. Germline V lookup: CDR1 MGHDK, CDR2 SYGVNS. CDR3: CTSSPAGLSETQYF. CDR3 nucleotides: TGTACCAGCAGCCCGGCAGGTTTAAGTGAGACCCAGTACTTC.